These 9 T cell receptor beta chains originate from one sample sequenced in a study of blood T cells in healthy people across ages. A sample-barcoded 5' primer and a J-beta primer mix were used in a second PCR of about 6 to 11 cycles. TCRdb passed the 5' RACE reads through MiXCR, listing each CDR3 protein once. The repertoire holds just under 750,000 distinct CDR3 sequences, with approximately 22% as singletons. The sequenced sample consisted of blood. The receptors stem from a man in his 70s in good health.

In its sample, this clonotype was seen many times. V and J are TRBV6-5 and TRBJ2-3; 8 nucleotides agree with TRBD1. Germline CDR1 is MNHEY and CDR2 is SVGAGI. V was clipped by 6 bases and J by 3 bases; unmatched bases: 8. The CDR3 totals 15 residues. CDR3 protein: CASSRADRGTDTQYF. As DNA, the CDR3 is TGTGCCAGCAGCCGGGCTGACAGGGGAACAGATACGCAGTATTTT.

This clonotype was detected a few times. The chain combines TRBV9 with TRBJ1-4; D remains ambiguous. There are 16 residues in the CDR3. The germline CDR1 and CDR2 sequences are SGDLS and YYNGEE. Trimming removed 0 bases from V and 0 bases from J, with 9 bases in between. The chain's CDR3 is CASSVGLSATNEKLFF. As DNA, the CDR3 is TGTGCCAGCAGCGTAGGCCTTTCAGCAACTAATGAAAAACTGTTTTTT.

This clonotype was counted only a few times. The chain has TRBV12-3 or TRBV12-4 and TRBJ1-1; D unclear. Trimming left V 8 bases short and J 4 bases short, with 14 bases between. The CDR3 consists of 13 residues. CDR3 in amino acids: CASRSIVGTEAFF. In DNA, the CDR3 is TGTGCCAGCCGGAGTATCGTCGGCACTGAAGCTTTCTTT.

This clonotype occurred a few times. The chain uses TRBV24-1 and TRBJ2-5; the match to TRBD1 covers 9 bases. The V gene end was trimmed by 3 bases and the J gene end by 5 bases; junction bases not matched to a gene: 6. Per germline, CDR1 KGHDR and CDR2 SFDVKD. The CDR3 runs 15 residues. DNA of the CDR3: TGTGCCACCAGTGATCCGACAGGGGGAGAGGAGACCCAGTACTTC. This translates into CATSDPTGGEETQYF.

Regarding this clonotype: The junction departs from the called germline gene at one end, perhaps through a read error. The rearrangement links TRBV14 to TRBJ2-1; the match to TRBD2 covers 7 bases. CDR3 size: 16 residues. The germline V gene encodes CDR1 SGHDN and CDR2 FVKESK. The CDR3 sequence: CASSKERLAGVPEQFF. The CDR3 region has the DNA TGTGCCAGCAGCAAAGAGCGGTTGGCGGGAGTTCCCGAGCAGTTCTTC. The variable domain in full, completed from reference TRBV14 and TRBJ2-1, reads EAGVTQFPSHSVIEKGQTVTLRCDPISGHDNLYWYRRVMGKEIKFLLHFVKESKQDESGMPNNRFLAERTGGTYSTLKVQPAELEDSGVYFCASSKERLAGVPEQFFGPGTRLTVL.

This clonotype was counted many times. The chain uses TRBV12-3 or TRBV12-4 and TRBJ2-3, with D uncertain. V was pared by 2 bases and J by 3 bases, with 6 bases between. The CDR3 loop spans 13 amino acids. Here the CDR3 reads CASSLWATDTQYF. The CDR3 DNA is TGTGCCAGCAGTTTATGGGCGACAGATACGCAGTATTTT.

This chain links TRBV19 with TRBJ2-5; 7 nucleotides line up with TRBD2. Germline CDR1 is LNHDA and CDR2 is SQIVND (reference sequence). This CDR3 spans 14 amino acids. The J segment lost 5 bases and the V segment lost 8 bases, leaving 11 bases of the junction unmatched. CDR3 coding DNA: TGTGCCAGTTCTTCCGAGACGCGGGGGGAGACCCAGTACTTC. Translating it yields CASSSETRGETQYF.

As regards this clonotype: A read error may explain this, as a much larger clone is one base away. CDR3 protein: CASSFQAGGTQYF. The CDR3 coding sequence is TGTGCCAGCAGCTTCCAGGCAGGGGGGACCCAGTACTTC. This chain joins TRBV7-9 and TRBJ2-5; 7 bases fit TRBD1. Trimming at V came to 3 bases and at J to 7 bases, leaving 5 bases not matched to a gene. The CDR3 runs 13 residues. Germline values: CDR1 SEHNR, CDR2 FQNEAQ (reference sequence).

V gene TRBV28 combines with J gene TRBJ1-5; the D gene is possibly TRBD1 (6 bases). The V gene's germline CDR1 is MDHEN and CDR2 SYDVKM. The CDR3 totals 14 residues. Trimming took off 1 base at V and 7 bases at J, with 11 bases between the two ends. CDR3 in amino acids: CASSLSRGRQPQHF. The CDR3 DNA follows: TGTGCCAGCAGTTTATCCAGGGGTCGACAGCCCCAGCATTTT. The full variable domain, completed using reference TRBV28 and TRBJ1-5, is DVKVTQSSRYLVKRTGEKVFLECVQDMDHENMFWYRQDPGLGLRLIYFSYDVKMKEKGDIPEGYSVSREKKERFSLILESASTNQTSMYLCASSLSRGRQPQHFGDGTRLSIL.